This T cell receptor beta chain was sequenced during a study of human T cells and chemical hapten exposure. Time point given: patch test 1, 2 weeks after DPC sensitization. Treatment given: therapeutic diphenylcyclopropenone sensitization with weekly scalp DPC. Whole blood that had not been fractionated was the source of extracted total RNA. From the RACE reads, TCRdb called clonotypes with MiXCR, one entry per CDR3 protein. The data hold about 37,000 distinct CDR3 sequences, with just under 6.5% observed a single time. In its sample, this clonotype was seen many times. There are 13 residues in the CDR3. Germline loops: CDR1 SGHTA, CDR2 FQGNSA. Trimming cost V 5 bases and J 4 bases; bases outside gene matches: 5.

Sample: whole blood, taken in connection with sensitization to the hapten diphenylcyclopropenone (DPC). The receptor was derived from a woman aged 25 to 45 with alopecia areata. Some clones in this sample may be carry-over from other donors' samples. The chain uses TRBV7-2 and TRBJ2-7; 7 nucleotides match TRBD1. Here the CDR3 reads CASSTTGDYEQYF. The CDR3 DNA reads TGTGCCAGCAGCACCACAGGGGATTACGAGCAGTACTTC.